Described below is a single T cell receptor beta chain sequence and its context. Its antigen specificity is not known. Per-nucleotide qualities are absent, and no much larger clonotype sits a single base away. This sample was included in a study of chemoradiotherapy in HPV16-positive cancers (dated by TCRdb to the early 2020s). About the study as a whole: Candidate HPV-specific T-cell clones and common TCR motifs were defined by functional T-cell assays performed on cells from two HPV16-positive patients. The study set out to ask whether T-cell immunity against the HPV oncoproteins E6 and E7 changes over the course of chemoradiotherapy and whether that immunity affects survival. The candidate HPV-specific TCRs and motifs were subsequently tracked in TCR repertoires obtained from approximately 91 patients with HPV-related cancers. Study-level results and caveats: In HPV16-positive patients, expansion of HPV-responsive T cells during chemoradiotherapy was found to be associated with improved recurrence-free survival. Expansion of candidate HPV-specific clones and E7-related TCR motifs was observed in the tumor microenvironment during treatment, whereas no such expansion was observed for non-HPV-specific T cells. The functional definition of HPV-specific T cells was derived from only a couple of HPV16-positive patients, and the survival association was reported for HPV16-positive patients.

The germline V gene (reference sequence) sets CDR1 to LNHDA and CDR2 to SQIVND. V lost 11 bases and J lost 5 bases; the stretch between them is 13 bases long. The CDR3 holds 11 amino acids from the cysteine to the phenylalanine. Only the CDR3 region is kept as DNA, spanning 33 bases read in frame from base 1. Repertoires were sampled repeatedly over the course of chemoradiotherapy so that clonal expansion in the tumor microenvironment could be followed. The method was the immunoSEQ multiplex PCR assay. Held by TCRdb, this immuneACCESS table contains in-frame sequences only and omits some clones. Under half of the omission traces to an unresolved V gene where checked; the cause of the rest is unknown. The sample data list 4,000 to 6,000 clones, and roughly 89% of these were observed just once. Approximately 8.4% of the sample is held by the ten biggest clonotypes.

The V and J segments used are TRBV19 and TRBJ2-7; a weak D assignment points to TRBD2 (6 bases agree). The sample in question was tumor tissue, obtained from a patient who underwent chemoradiotherapy. The receptor was derived from a human donor with HPV-associated anogenital cancer. At the DNA level, the sequence is TGTGCCGAGAGATGGGGGGACGAGCAGTACTTC. It is translated as CAERWGDEQYF.